The rows below give T cell receptor beta chains drawn from one sample of a study of blood T cell repertoires in COVID-19. Sequenced by immunoSEQ multiplex PCR; TCRdb stores in-frame clones only, minus some. The sample yields roughly 62,000 clones, approximately 80% seen once. The sample taken for sequencing was peripheral blood. These receptors all come from a woman of 80 years or more with active or convalescent COVID-19. Both conserved end residues are part of each CDR3. D genes are given only for firm matches. Clone sizes are given selectively: once, few, many, or a class where the clone is expanded.

abundance	len	d_gene	v_gene	j_gene	CDR3nt	CDR3aa
NA	14	NA	TRBV7-9	TRBJ1-6	TGTGCCAGCAGCTTAGAACAGTATAATTCACCCCTCCACTTT	CASSLEQYNSPLHF
few	16	TRBD1	TRBV19	TRBJ1-1	TGTGCCAGTAGTCCCGTGGGGACAGGGCGGAACACTGAAGCTTTCTTT	CASSPVGTGRNTEAFF
few	15	TRBD1	TRBV7-2	TRBJ1-3	TGTGCCAGCAGCTCCCAGGGGGGATCTGGAAACACCATATATTTT	CASSSQGGSGNTIYF
NA	16	NA	TRBV15	TRBJ2-2	TGTGCCACCAGCAGGAGAGGCGGAGGGAACACCGGGGAGCTGTTTTTT	CATSRRGGGNTGELFF
NA	15	NA	TRBV19	TRBJ1-4	TGTGCCAGTAATATGAGGGCCGCAACTAATGAAAAACTGTTTTTT	CASNMRAATNEKLFF
few	14	TRBD1	TRBV4-1	TRBJ2-7	TGCGCCAGCAGCACTCGGGACAGCTCCTACGAGCAGTACTTC	CASSTRDSSYEQYF
NA	12	NA	TRBV28	TRBJ2-1	TGTGCCAGCGGGGGGTCCTACAATGAGCAGTTCTTC	CASGGSYNEQFF
NA	13	NA	TRBV10-3	TRBJ1-2	TGTGCCATCAGTGAGTCGAGGGAGTATGGCTACACCTTC	CAISESREYGYTF
NA	17	NA	TRBV7-6	TRBJ1-5	TGTGCCAGCAGCTTAGCCGTCAAGAGAATTAGCAATCAGCCCCAGCATTTT	CASSLAVKRISNQPQHF
NA	14	NA	TRBV3-1/TRBV3-2	TRBJ1-3	TGTGCCAGCTTAAACCGGGACAAGGGAAACACCATATATTTT	CASLNRDKGNTIYF